Given below is one T cell receptor beta chain in context. The target antigen is unknown. The ends lost 5 bases at V and 7 bases at J; junction bases unmatched: 4. CDR3 length equals 12 residues. Germline assignment: CDR1 SNHLY and CDR2 FYNNEI. Sequencing used immunoSEQ multiplex PCR; TCRdb keeps in-frame clones, though not all of them. The repertoire consists of 120,000 or so clones, with approximately 86% occurring once and the leading ten covering under 3%. The data belong to a study of T cell responses to AZD1222 COVID-19 vaccine. The study's findings and limits: Repertoires were sampled only after the peak T cell response.

The receptor was isolated from an adult who received the AZD1222 COVID-19 vaccine. The sequencing here drew on peripheral blood, taken 28 days after the second AZD1222 dose. The genes are TRBV2 and TRBJ2-7, with 8 bases lining up with TRBD1. DNA of the CDR3: TGTGCCAGCAGTTTGACAGGGGTAGAGCAGTACTTC. Amino acids: CASSLTGVEQYF.